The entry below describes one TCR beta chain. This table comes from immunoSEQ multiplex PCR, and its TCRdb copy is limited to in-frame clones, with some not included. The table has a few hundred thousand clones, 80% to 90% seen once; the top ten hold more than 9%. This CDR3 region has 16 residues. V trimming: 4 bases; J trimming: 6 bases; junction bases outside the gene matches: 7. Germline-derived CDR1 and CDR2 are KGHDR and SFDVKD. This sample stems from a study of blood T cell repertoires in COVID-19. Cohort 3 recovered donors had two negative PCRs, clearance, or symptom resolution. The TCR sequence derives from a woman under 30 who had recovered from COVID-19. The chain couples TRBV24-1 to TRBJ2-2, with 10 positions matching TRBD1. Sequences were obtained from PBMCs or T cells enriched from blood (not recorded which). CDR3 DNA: TGTGCCACCAGTGACGCCGGGACAGGGGAGGCCGGGGAGCTGTTTTTT. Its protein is CATSDAGTGEAGELFF.